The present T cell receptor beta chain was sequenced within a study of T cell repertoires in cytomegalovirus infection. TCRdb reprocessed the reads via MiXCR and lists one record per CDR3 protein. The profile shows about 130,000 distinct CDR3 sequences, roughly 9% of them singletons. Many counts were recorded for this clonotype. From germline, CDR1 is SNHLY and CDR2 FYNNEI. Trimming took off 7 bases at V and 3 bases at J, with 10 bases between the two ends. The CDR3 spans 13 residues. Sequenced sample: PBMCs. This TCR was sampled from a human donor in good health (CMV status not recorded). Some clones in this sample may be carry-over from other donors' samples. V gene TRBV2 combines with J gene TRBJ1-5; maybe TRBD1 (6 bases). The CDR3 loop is CASTGGNNQPQHF. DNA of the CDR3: TGTGCCAGCACCGGGGGCAACAATCAGCCCCAGCATTTT.